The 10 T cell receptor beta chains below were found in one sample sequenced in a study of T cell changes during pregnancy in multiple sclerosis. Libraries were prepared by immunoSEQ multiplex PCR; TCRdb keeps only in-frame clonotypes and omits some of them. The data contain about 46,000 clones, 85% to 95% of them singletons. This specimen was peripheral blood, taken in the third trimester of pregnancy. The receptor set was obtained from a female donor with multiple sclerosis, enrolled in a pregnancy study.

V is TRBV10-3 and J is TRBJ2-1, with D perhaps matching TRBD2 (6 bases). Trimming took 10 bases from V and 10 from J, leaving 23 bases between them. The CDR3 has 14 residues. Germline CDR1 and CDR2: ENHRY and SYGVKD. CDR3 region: CATSEAGPRGEQFF. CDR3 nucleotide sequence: TGTGCCACCTCAGAGGCGGGGCCCCGGGGAGAGCAGTTCTTC.

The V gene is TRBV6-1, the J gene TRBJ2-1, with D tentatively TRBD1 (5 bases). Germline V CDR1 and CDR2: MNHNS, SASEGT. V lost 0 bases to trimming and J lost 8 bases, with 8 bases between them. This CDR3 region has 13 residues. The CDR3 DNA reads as TGTGCCAGCAGTGAAGCACAGGTCCATGAGCAGTTCTTC. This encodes CASSEAQVHEQFF.

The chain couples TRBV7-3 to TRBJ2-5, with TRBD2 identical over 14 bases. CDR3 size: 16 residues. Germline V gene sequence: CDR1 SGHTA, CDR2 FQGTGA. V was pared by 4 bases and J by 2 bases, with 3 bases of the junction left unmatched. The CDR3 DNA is TGTGCCAGCAGCTCCGGACTAGCGGGAGGACAAGAGACCCAGTACTTC. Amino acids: CASSSGLAGGQETQYF. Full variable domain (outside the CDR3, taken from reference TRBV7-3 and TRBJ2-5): GAGVSQTPSNKVTEKGKYVELRCDPISGHTALYWYRQSLGQGPEFLIYFQGTGAADDSGLPNDRFFAVRPEGSVSTLKIQRTERGDSAVYLCASSSGLAGGQETQYFGPGTRLLVL.

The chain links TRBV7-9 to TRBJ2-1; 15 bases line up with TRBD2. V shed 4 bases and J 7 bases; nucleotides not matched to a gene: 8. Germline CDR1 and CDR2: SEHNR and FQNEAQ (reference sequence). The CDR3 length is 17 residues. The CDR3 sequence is CASSSLGLAGGKNEQFF. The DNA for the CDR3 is TGTGCCAGCAGCTCCCTAGGACTAGCGGGAGGGAAAAATGAGCAGTTCTTC.

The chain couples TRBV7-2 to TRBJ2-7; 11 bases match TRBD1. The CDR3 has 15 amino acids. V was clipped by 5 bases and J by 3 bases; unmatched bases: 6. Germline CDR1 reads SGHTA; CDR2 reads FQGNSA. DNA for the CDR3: TGTGCCAGCAGCGCCCGGGACAGGGGGAACTACGAGCAGTACTTC. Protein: CASSARDRGNYEQYF. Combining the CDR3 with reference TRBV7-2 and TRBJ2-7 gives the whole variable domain GAGVSQSPSNKVTEKGKDVELRCDPISGHTALYWYRQSLGQGLEFLIYFQGNSAPDKSGLPSDRFSAERTGGSVSTLTIQRTQQEDSAVYLCASSARDRGNYEQYFGPGTRLTVT.

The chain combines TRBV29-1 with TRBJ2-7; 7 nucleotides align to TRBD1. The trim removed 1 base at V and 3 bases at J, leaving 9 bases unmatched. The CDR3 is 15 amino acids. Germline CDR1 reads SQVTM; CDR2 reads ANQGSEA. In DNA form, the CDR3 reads TGCAGCGTTGAAGGGACACAGGGGCCTCACTACGAGCAGTACTTC. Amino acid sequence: CSVEGTQGPHYEQYF.

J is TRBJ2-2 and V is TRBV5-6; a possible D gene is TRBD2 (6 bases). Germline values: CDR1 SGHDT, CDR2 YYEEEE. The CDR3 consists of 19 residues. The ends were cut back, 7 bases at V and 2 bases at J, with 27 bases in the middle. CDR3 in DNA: TGTGCCAGCGGTACCGGACGGAGGGTCGTTACCCGAAACACCGGGGAGCTGTTTTTT. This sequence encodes CASGTGRRVVTRNTGELFF.

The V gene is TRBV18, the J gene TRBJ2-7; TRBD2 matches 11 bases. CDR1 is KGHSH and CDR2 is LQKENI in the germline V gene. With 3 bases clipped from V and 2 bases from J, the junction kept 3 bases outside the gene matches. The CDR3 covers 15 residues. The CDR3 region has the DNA TGTGCCAGCTCACCGGGACTAGCGGAAGCCTACGAGCAGTACTTC. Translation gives CASSPGLAEAYEQYF.

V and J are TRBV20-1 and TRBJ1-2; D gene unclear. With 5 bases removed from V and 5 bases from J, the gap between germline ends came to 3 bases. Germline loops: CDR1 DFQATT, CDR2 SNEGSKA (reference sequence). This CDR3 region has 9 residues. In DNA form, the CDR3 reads TGCAGTGCTCATTATGGCTACACCTTC. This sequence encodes CSAHYGYTF.

CDR3 in amino acids: CASSQDPGTSSYEQYF. The CDR3, as DNA: TGCGCCAGCAGCCAAGATCCCGGGACTAGCTCCTACGAGCAGTACTTC. This chain links TRBV4-3 with TRBJ2-7, with 8 bases identical to TRBD2. The germline gives CDR1 LGHNA, CDR2 YSLEER. This CDR3 contains 16 residues. V dropped 0 bases and J dropped 0; count of bases not matched to a gene: 4.